Detailed here is one TCR beta chain. This sample was taken from a study of blood T cell repertoires in COVID-19. Sequenced by immunoSEQ multiplex PCR; TCRdb stores in-frame clones only, minus some. The repertoire consists of about 170,000 clones, with around 90% occurring once and the leading ten covering almost 5%. Germline loops: CDR1 ENHRY, CDR2 SYGVKD. V was clipped by 4 bases and J by 0 bases, with 13 bases between them. The CDR3 length is 16 residues. The TCR originated in a man between 18 and 29 years old with COVID-19, enrolled during active disease. V is TRBV10-3 and J is TRBJ2-1; no reliable D call. Sequencing input: peripheral blood. The CDR3 coding sequence is TGTGCCATCAGTGGGGCCCTCCCAAGCTCCTACAATGAGCAGTTCTTC. Its protein product is CAISGALPSSYNEQFF.